This entry concerns a single TCR beta chain. Its antigen is not yet known. Base qualities were left out, and no much larger clone turns up one base away. The sample originates from a study of T cell responses to AZD1222 COVID-19 vaccine (dated by TCRdb to the early 2020s). For the study in its entirety: AZD1222 recipients given second doses at about 4 weeks or at about 12 weeks were pooled, since spike-specific TCR depth and breadth were not found to differ between the two schedules. TCR sequencing was performed for roughly 250 trial participants, of whom around 200 were given two doses of AZD1222 and approximately 26 were given two doses of MenACWY control vaccine. Trial participants were enrolled by age into subgroups of 18-55, 56-69 and 70-plus years, and about 150, 27 and 61 TCR-sequenced participants, respectively, were included in these subgroups. General conclusions and limits of the study: CD4 TCRs associated with the vaccine covered the entire spike protein, and the dominant responses were in regions 160-218 and 743-854. Because no day 14 peak-response samples were available, repertoires were characterized only after the peak T cell response. Epitopes outside the regions mutated in the B.1.351 and B.1.1.7 variants were reportedly recognized by nearly half of the unique spike-specific TCRs. The 56-69-year group was small, and its depth increase did not reach significance, likely because of low power. Conclusions about previously exposed vaccinees are limited, since just six AZD1222 recipients were seropositive for SARS-CoV-2 at baseline. After two AZD1222 doses, spike-specific TCR breadth and depth were significantly higher than at day 0 and than in MenACWY recipients. Most participants were white British and females outnumbered males, and the authors suggested that clonal diversity may have been underestimated.

The CDR3 regions of human TCRbeta chains were analyzed by immunosequencing. The paper's data handling went like this. TCRs in the repertoires were matched against a reference library of SARS-CoV-2-specific TCRs that had been generated with the MIRA antigen-specificity platform. Breadth meant the fraction of unique TCRs that were SARS-CoV-2-associated, whereas depth meant the fraction of total T cells that were SARS-CoV-2-associated. Using the MIRA data, each spike-specific TCR was assigned both to the spike region to which the TCR was reactive and to a CD4 or CD8 class. Log10-transformed breadth and depth values were compared by one-way ANOVA with Sidak's multiple comparisons tests. Here the immuneACCESS table is served through TCRdb, limited to in-frame sequences with V and J called. Missing clones are a known gap in these copies; in checked studies unresolved V genes cover under half, and the rest lacks a known reason. That table furnishes V, J and clone size, whereas the DNA furnished D and trimming. For this sample there are roughly 93,000 clones; roughly 90% appear just once. The ten largest clones add up to about 28% of the sample.

From the cysteine up to the phenylalanine, the CDR3 has a length of 19 residues. Only the CDR3 DNA stays, 57 bases, in frame from base 1. V trim: 5 bases; J trim: 4 bases; unmatched bases: 18. According to the germline V gene (reference sequence), CDR1 reads LNHDA and CDR2 reads SQIVND. The label giving this sample's time point can be read as: baseline before first vaccination. Vaccinee samples were obtained from the UK trials COV001 and COV002, which included a single-blind randomized controlled phase 2/3 trial of AZD1222 (ChAdOx1 nCoV-19) in healthy adults. Trial participant PBMC samples were collected at day 0 and day 28 after the second dose for TCRbeta chain sequencing.

The sequencing here drew on peripheral blood, taken on day 0 of AZD1222 vaccination. This sequence was found in an adult in good health. The chain is encoded by TRBV19 joined to TRBJ2-7; a stretch of 12 junction bases matches TRBD1. The nucleotide sequence reads TGTGCCAGTAGTGCCTCCGGGACAGGGGGCCGAGGGCATATATACGAGCAGTACTTC. Translated, it gives CASSASGTGGRGHIYEQYF.